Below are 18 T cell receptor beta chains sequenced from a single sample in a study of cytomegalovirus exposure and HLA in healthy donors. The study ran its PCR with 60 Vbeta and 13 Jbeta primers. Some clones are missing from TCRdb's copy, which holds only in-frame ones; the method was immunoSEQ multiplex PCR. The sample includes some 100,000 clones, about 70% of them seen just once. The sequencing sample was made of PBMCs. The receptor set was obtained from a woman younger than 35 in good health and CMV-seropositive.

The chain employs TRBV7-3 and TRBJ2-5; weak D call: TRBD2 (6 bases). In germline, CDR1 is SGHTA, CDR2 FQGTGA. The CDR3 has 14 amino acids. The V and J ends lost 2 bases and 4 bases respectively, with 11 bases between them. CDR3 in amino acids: CASSLSLAPETQYF. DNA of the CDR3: TGTGCCAGCAGCTTATCACTAGCCCCAGAGACCCAGTACTTC.

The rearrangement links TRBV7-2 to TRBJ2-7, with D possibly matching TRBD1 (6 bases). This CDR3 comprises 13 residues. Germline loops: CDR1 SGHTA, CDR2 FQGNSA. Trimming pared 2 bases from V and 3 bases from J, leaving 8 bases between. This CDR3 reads CASSLRDIYEQYF. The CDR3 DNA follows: TGTGCCAGCAGCTTAAGGGACATCTACGAGCAGTACTTC.

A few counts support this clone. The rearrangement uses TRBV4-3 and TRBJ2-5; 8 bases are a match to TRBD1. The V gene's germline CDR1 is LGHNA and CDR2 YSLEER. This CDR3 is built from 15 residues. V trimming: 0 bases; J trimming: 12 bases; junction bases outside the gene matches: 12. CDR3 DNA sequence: TGCGCCAGCAGCCAAGATATCGCAGGGGGCGGAGGGGAGTACTTC. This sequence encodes CASSQDIAGGGGEYF.

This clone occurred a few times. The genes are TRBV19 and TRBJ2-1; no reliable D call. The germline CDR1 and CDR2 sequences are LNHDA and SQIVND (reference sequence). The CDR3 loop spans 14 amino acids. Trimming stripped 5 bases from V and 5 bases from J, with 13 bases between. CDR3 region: CASSLAGGHNEQFF. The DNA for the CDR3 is TGTGCCAGTAGTCTGGCTGGTGGTCACAATGAGCAGTTCTTC.

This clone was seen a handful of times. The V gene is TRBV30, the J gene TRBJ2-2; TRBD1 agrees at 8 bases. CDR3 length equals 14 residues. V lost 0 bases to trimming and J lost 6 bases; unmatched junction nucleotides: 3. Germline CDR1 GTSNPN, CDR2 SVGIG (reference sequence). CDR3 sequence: CAWSVTGGSGELFF. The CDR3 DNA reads TGTGCCTGGAGTGTTACAGGGGGGTCCGGGGAGCTGTTTTTT.

The CDR3 DNA is TGTGCCAGCAGCTTGGCTCGGGGCTCCTACGAGCAGTACTTC. Translated: CASSLARGSYEQYF. This chain uses TRBV5-4 with TRBJ2-7; a weak D match, TRBD2 (5 bases). Germline V CDR1 and CDR2: SGHNT, YYREEE (reference sequence). The V and J ends lost 0 bases and 0 bases respectively, with 7 bases between them. The length of the CDR3 is 14 residues.

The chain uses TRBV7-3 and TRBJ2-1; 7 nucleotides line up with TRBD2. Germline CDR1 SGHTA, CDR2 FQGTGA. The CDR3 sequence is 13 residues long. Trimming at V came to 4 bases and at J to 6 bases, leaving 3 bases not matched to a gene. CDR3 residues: CASSSSGANEQFF. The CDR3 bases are TGTGCCAGCAGCTCTAGCGGAGCCAATGAGCAGTTCTTC. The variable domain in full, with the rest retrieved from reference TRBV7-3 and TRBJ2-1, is GAGVSQTPSNKVTEKGKYVELRCDPISGHTALYWYRQSLGQGPEFLIYFQGTGAADDSGLPNDRFFAVRPEGSVSTLKIQRTERGDSAVYLCASSSSGANEQFFGPGTRLTVL.

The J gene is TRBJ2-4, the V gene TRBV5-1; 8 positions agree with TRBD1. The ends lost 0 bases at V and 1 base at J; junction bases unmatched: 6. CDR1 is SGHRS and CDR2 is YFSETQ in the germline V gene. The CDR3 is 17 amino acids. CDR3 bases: TGCGCCAGCAGCTTGGTCCAGGGGGCGCTTGCCAAAAACATTCAGTACTTC. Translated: CASSLVQGALAKNIQYF.

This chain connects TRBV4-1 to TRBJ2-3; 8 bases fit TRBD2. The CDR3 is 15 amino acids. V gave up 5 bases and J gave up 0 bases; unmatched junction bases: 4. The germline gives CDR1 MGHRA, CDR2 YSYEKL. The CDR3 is CASSGGLGSTDTQYF. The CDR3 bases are TGCGCCAGCAGCGGGGGACTAGGGAGCACAGATACGCAGTATTTT.

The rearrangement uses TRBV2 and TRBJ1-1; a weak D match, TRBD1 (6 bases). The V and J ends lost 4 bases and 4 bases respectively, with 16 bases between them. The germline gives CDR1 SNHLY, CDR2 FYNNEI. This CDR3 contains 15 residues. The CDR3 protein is CASSAANRETTEAFF. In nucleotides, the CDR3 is TGTGCCAGCAGTGCAGCCAACAGGGAGACCACTGAAGCTTTCTTT.

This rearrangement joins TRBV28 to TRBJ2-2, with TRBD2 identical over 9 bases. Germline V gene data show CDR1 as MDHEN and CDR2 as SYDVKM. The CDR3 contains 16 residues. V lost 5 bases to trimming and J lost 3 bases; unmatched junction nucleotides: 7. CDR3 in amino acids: CASSGGGRAYTGELFF. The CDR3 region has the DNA TGTGCCAGCAGTGGCGGCGGGAGGGCCTACACCGGGGAGCTGTTTTTT.

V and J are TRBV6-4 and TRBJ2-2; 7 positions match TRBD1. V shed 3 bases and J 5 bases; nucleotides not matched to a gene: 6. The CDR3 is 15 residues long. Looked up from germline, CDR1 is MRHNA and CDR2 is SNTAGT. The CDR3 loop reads CASSENRGETGELFF. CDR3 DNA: TGTGCCAGCAGTGAAAACAGGGGAGAAACCGGGGAGCTGTTTTTT.

This CDR3 reads CASSTTQRERETQYF. CDR3 sequence (DNA): TGTGCCAGTAGTACCACCCAGCGGGAGAGAGAGACCCAGTACTTC. This chain uses TRBV19 with TRBJ2-5, with 8 bases matching TRBD2. From germline, CDR1 is LNHDA and CDR2 SQIVND (reference sequence). The V segment lost 4 bases and the J segment 4 bases; nucleotides outside the gene matches: 8. The CDR3 runs to 15 residues.

DNA for the CDR3: TGCGCCAGCAGCCAAGGAAGGGGCGCTTACAAGAATGGCTACACCTTC. This encodes CASSQGRGAYKNGYTF. The chain uses TRBV4-1 and TRBJ1-2, with D perhaps TRBD1 (5 bases). CDR1 is MGHRA and CDR2 is YSYEKL in the germline V gene. The CDR3 is made up of 16 amino acids. Trimming removed 1 base at V and 6 bases at J, with 18 bases between.

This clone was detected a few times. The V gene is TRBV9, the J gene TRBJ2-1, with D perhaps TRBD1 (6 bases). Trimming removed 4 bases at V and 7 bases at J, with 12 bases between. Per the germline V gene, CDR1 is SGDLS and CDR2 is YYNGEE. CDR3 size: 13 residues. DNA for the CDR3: TGTGCCAGCAGCACAGGGACCGAGAATGAGCAGTTCTTC. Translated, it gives CASSTGTENEQFF.

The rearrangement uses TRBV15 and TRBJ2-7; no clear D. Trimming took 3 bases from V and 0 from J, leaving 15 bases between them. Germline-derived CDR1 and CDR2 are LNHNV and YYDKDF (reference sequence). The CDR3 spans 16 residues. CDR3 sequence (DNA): TGTGCCACCAGCAGGGGCTTCGCGCAGGACTCCTACGAGCAGTACTTC. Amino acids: CATSRGFAQDSYEQYF.

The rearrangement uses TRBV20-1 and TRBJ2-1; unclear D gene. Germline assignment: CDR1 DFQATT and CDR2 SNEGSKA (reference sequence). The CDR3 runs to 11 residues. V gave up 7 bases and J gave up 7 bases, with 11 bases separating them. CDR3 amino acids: CSVSPTNEQFF. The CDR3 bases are TGCAGTGTCTCACCCACTAATGAGCAGTTCTTC.

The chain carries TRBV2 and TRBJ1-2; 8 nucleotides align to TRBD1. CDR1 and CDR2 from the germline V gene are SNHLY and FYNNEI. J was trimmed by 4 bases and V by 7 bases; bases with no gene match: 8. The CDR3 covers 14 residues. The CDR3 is CASTQGGTGYGYTF. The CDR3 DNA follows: TGTGCCAGCACCCAGGGGGGGACAGGCTATGGCTACACCTTC.